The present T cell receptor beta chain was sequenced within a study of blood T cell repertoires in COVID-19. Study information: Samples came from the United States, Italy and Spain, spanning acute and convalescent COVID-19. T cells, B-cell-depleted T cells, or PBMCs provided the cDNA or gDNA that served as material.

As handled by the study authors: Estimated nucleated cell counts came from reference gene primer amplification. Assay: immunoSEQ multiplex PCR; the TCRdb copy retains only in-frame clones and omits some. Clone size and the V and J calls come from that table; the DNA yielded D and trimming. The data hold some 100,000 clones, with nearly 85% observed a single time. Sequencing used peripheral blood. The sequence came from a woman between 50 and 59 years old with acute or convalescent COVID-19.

CDR3 residues: CASSPPGVFYGYTF. CDR3 DNA: TGCGCCAGCAGCCCCCCGGGAGTTTTTTATGGCTACACCTTC. V usage is TRBV5-1 and J usage is TRBJ1-2; D gene uncertain. The V end was cut by 4 bases, the J end by 5 bases, with 15 bases between. The CDR3 runs to 14 residues. Germline V gives CDR1 SGHRS, CDR2 YFSETQ.